The clone carrying this T cell receptor (beta chain) was found once. Its specificity is unknown. The data were obtained in a study of cytomegalovirus exposure and HLA in healthy donors. In the study overall: Genetic ancestry analysis placed approximately 80% of the 398 donors that were genotyped in the Caucasian-associated cluster. Study-level points and caveats: The listing of 150 to 200 TCR beta chains classed them as cytomegalovirus-associated. Another analysis was done later, and it associated approximately 18,000 TCR beta sequences with HLA alleles at 0.05 false discovery rate. As a later analysis revealed, the rate of TCR association differed by HLA locus, with DRB1 most and HLA-C fewest.

The CDR3 sequence is 14 residues long. CDR1 and CDR2 (germline): MNHNY, SVGAGI (reference sequence). Trimming stripped 7 bases from V and 1 base from J, with 12 bases between. The PCR made use of 60 Vbeta and 13 Jbeta primers. Generated by immunoSEQ multiplex PCR, the TCRdb table keeps only in-frame clones and is missing some. The data contain fewer than 200,000 clones, roughly 82% of them singletons. This chain links TRBV6-6 with TRBJ2-3, with D maybe TRBD2 (6 bases). The clonotype originates from a woman in her forties or fifties in good health and CMV-seropositive. Specimen: PBMCs. As DNA, the CDR3 is TGTGCCAGCACCTCAAGGAGGGGCACAGATACGCAGTATTTT. Translation gives CASTSRRGTDTQYF.